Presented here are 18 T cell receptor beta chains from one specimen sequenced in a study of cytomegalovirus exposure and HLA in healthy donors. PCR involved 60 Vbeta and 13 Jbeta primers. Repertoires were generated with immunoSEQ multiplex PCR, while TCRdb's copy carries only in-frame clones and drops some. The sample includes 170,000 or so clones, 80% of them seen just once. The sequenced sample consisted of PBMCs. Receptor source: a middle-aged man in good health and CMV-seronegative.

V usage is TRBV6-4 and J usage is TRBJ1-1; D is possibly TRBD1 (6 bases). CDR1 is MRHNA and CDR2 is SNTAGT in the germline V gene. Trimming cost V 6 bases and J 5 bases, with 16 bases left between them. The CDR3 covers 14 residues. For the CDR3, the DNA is TGTGCCAGCAGAGCTCAGGACAGCCGGACTGAAGCTTTCTTT. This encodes CASRAQDSRTEAFF.

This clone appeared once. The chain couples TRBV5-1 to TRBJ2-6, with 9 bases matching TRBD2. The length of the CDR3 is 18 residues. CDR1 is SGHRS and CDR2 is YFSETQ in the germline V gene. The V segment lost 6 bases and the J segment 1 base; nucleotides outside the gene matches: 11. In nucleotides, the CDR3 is TGCGCCAGCACCCCCGGCGGGGGGGCCTATTCTGGGGCCAACGTCCTGACTTTC. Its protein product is CASTPGGGAYSGANVLTF.

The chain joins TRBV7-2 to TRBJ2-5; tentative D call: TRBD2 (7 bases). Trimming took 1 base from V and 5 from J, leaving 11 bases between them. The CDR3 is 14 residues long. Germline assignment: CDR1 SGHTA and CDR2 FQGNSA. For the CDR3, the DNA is TGTGCCAGCAGCTTAGTCGGGGGGCTGGAGACCCAGTACTTC. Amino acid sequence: CASSLVGGLETQYF.

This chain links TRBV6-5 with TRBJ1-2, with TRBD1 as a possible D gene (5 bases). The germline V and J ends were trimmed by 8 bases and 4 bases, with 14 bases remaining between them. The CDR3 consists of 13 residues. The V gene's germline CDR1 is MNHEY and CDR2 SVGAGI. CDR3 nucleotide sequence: TGTGCCAGCGGTTGGGGGGAGGGCTATGGCTACACCTTC. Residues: CASGWGEGYGYTF.

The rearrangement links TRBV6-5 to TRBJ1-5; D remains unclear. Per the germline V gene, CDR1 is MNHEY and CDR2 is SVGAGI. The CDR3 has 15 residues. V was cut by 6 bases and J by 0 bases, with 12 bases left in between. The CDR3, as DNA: TGTGCCAGCAGCTTCCGGGTCCCTAGCAATCAGCCCCAGCATTTT. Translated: CASSFRVPSNQPQHF.

CDR3 sequence (DNA): TGCGCCAGCAGCCATGGGGGGGCTAGCGGGGGCTACGAGCAGTACTTC. Its translation is CASSHGGASGGYEQYF. The rearrangement uses TRBV4-3 and TRBJ2-7, with 10 bases fitting TRBD2. The germline V gene has CDR1 LGHNA and CDR2 YSLEER. V lost 3 bases to trimming and J lost 3 bases; unmatched junction nucleotides: 8. The CDR3 has 16 residues.

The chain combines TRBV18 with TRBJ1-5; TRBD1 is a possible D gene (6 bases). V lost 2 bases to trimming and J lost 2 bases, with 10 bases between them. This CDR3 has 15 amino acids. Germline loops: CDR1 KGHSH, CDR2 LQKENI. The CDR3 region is CASSPNRAGNQPQHF. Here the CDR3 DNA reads TGTGCCAGCTCACCAAACAGGGCTGGCAATCAGCCCCAGCATTTT.

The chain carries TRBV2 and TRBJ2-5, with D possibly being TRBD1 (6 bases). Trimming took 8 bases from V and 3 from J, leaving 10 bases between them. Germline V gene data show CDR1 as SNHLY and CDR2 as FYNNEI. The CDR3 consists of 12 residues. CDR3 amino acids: CASGNREETQYF. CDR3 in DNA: TGTGCCAGCGGTAACAGGGAAGAGACCCAGTACTTC.

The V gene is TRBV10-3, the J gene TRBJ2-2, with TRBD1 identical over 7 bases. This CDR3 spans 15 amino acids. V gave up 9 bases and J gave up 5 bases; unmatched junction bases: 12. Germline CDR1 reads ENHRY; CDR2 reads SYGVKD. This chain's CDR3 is CAISDREFETGELFF. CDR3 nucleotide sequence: TGTGCCATTTCAGACAGGGAATTTGAAACCGGGGAGCTGTTTTTT.

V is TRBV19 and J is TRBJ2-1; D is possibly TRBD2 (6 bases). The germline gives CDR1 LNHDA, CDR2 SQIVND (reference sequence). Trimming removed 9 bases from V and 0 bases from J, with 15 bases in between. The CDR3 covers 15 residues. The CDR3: CASSFERVSYNEQFF. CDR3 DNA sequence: TGTGCCAGCAGTTTCGAGCGGGTCTCCTACAATGAGCAGTTCTTC.

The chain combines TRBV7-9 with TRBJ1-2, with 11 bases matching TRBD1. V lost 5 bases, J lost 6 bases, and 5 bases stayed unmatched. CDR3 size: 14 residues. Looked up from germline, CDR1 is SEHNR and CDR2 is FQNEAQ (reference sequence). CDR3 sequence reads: CASSPGQGADGYTF. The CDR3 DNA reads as TGTGCCAGCAGCCCTGGACAGGGGGCGGATGGCTACACCTTC.

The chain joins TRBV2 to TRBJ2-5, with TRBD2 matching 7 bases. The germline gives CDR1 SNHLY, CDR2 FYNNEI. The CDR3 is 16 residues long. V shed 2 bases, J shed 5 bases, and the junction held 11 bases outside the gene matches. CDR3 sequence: CASSESLGLVAETQYF. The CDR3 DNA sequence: TGTGCCAGCAGTGAAAGTCTAGGACTAGTGGCCGAGACCCAGTACTTC.

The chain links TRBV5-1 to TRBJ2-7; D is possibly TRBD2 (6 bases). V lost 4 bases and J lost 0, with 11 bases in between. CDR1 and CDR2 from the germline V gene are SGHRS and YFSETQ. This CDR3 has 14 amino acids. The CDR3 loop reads CASSAGPSSYEQYF. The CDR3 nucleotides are TGCGCCAGCAGCGCGGGGCCTAGCTCCTACGAGCAGTACTTC.

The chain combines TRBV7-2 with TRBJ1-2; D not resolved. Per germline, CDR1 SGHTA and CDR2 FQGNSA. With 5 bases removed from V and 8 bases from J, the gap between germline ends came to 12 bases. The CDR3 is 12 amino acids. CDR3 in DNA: TGTGCCAGCAGCAACCCCGGGGTCGGCTACACCTTC. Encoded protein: CASSNPGVGYTF.

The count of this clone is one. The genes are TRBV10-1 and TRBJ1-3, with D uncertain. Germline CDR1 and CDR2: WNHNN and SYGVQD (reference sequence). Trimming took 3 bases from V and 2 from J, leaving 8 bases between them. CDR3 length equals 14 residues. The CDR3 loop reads CASSDGSAGNTIYF. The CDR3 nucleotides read TGCGCCAGCAGTGATGGCAGCGCTGGAAACACCATATATTTT.

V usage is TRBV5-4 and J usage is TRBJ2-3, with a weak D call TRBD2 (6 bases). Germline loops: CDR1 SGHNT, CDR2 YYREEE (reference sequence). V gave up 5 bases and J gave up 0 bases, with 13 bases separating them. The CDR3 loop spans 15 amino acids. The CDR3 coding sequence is TGTGCCAGCAGTAGCGGATCTACTAGCACAGATACGCAGTATTTT. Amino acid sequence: CASSSGSTSTDTQYF.

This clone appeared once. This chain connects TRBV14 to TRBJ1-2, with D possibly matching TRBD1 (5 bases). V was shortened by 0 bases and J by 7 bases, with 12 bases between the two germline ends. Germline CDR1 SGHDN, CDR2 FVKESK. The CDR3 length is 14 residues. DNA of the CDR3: TGTGCCAGCAGCCAAGAAAGGGGATCCAGTGGCTACACCTTC. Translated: CASSQERGSSGYTF. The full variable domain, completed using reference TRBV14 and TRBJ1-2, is EAGVTQFPSHSVIEKGQTVTLRCDPISGHDNLYWYRRVMGKEIKFLLHFVKESKQDESGMPNNRFLAERTGGTYSTLKVQPAELEDSGVYFCASSQERGSSGYTFGSGTRLTVV.

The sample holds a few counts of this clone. CDR3 region: CASSMGRADTEAFF. CDR3 coding DNA: TGTGCCAGTAGTATGGGGAGGGCGGACACTGAAGCTTTCTTT. The chain recombines TRBV19 with TRBJ1-1; D gene unclear. Germline V gene sequence: CDR1 LNHDA, CDR2 SQIVND (reference sequence). V lost 3 bases, J lost 3 bases, and 11 bases lay in between. The length of the CDR3 is 14 residues.